This is a list of T cell receptor beta chains from one sample in a study of CD8+ T cells in alopecia areata. Sequencing used immunoSEQ multiplex PCR; TCRdb keeps in-frame clones, though not all of them. Of more than 95,000 clones in the sample, about 61% are singletons; the top ten hold 2.5% to 3%. Sequencing input: CD4+ T cells sorted from blood. Every receptor here comes from a human donor in good health. The CDR3 runs from the conserved cysteine through the conserved F or W. D genes are given only for firm matches. Only part of the rows carry a size: once, few, many, or a class if the clone is expanded.

clone_size	v_call	d_call	j_call	cdr3_nt	cdr3_aa
few	TRBV7-9	.	TRBJ2-2	TGTGCCAGCTCCGGGGAGCTGTTTTTT	CASSGELFF
.	TRBV13	.	TRBJ2-6	TGTGCCAGCAGTCCCACCGGGACGCTGAGCTCTGGGGCCAACGTCCTGACTTTC	CASSPTGTLSSGANVLTF
.	TRBV7-2	.	TRBJ1-1	TGTGCCAGCAAAAACCAGGGTTACACTGAAGCTTTCTTT	CASKNQGYTEAFF
.	TRBV28	TRBD1	TRBJ1-2	TGTGCCAGCAGTCCACAAGACAGGGGTTATGGCTACACCTTC	CASSPQDRGYGYTF
.	TRBV6-5	TRBD1	TRBJ1-1	TGTGCCAGCAGACTGACAGGGTACACTGAAGCTTTCTTT	CASRLTGYTEAFF
.	TRBV30	TRBD1	TRBJ1-3	TGTGCCTGGAGTGGACAGGGAGGAAACACCATATATTTT	CAWSGQGGNTIYF
.	TRBV7-9	TRBD1	TRBJ1-1	TGTGCCAGCAGCCCCCGGACAGGAAACACTGAAGCTTTCTTT	CASSPRTGNTEAFF
.	TRBV6-6	.	TRBJ2-2	TGTGCCAGCAGTTACACCCCTAACACCGGGGAGCTGTTTTTT	CASSYTPNTGELFF
few	TRBV6-1	TRBD1	TRBJ2-5	TGTGCCAGTGGACAGGGCCCTCTGGAGACCCAGTACTTC	CASGQGPLETQYF
.	TRBV21-1	.	TRBJ1-2	TGTGCCAGCAGCAAAAGTGTCAGGGGAGTCTATGGCTACACCTTC	CASSKSVRGVYGYTF
few	TRBV29-1	.	TRBJ1-2	TGCAGCGTTGTTAGGGTATCGCCCGACTACGGCTATGGCTACACCTTC	CSVVRVSPDYGYGYTF
few	TRBV29-1	.	TRBJ2-7	TGCAGCGTTTCCGGAGGGGGCTACGAGCAGTACTTC	CSVSGGGYEQYF
.	TRBV30	.	TRBJ1-5	TGTGCCTGGAGGTTGGCAGGAGATCAGCCCCAGCATTTT	CAWRLAGDQPQHF
.	TRBV28	TRBD1	TRBJ2-7	TGTGCCAGCAGCCCCAGGGGGCGGTCCTACGAGCAGTACTTC	CASSPRGRSYEQYF
.	TRBV29-1	.	TRBJ2-7	TGCAGCGTCATCCTGTTTTACGGGACGGCACCGTACGAGCAGTACTTC	CSVILFYGTAPYEQYF
few	TRBV30	.	TRBJ2-7	TGTGCCTGGAGTGTAGAGGGCGGCGAGCAGTACTTC	CAWSVEGGEQYF
.	TRBV4-1	TRBD2	TRBJ2-5	TGCGCCAGCAGCCAAGTGGTGCTCGGGACTAGCGGGACCCAAGAGACCCAGTACTTC	CASSQVVLGTSGTQETQYF
.	TRBV4-2	TRBD2	TRBJ2-3	TGTGCCAGCAGCCAACCGACTAGCGGGGGAACAGATACGCAGTATTTT	CASSQPTSGGTDTQYF
.	TRBV30	.	TRBJ1-2	TGTGCCTGGGTAGACAGGAGGGAGAGAGGCTACACCTTC	CAWVDRRERGYTF
.	TRBV2	TRBD1	TRBJ2-7	TGTGCCAGCAGCACTAGGGGGACAGTGAACTACGAGCAGTACTTC	CASSTRGTVNYEQYF
once	TRBV5-4	TRBD1	TRBJ1-6	TGTGCCAGCAGTTCCGGGACAGGGAACTCACCCCTCCACTTT	CASSSGTGNSPLHF
.	TRBV5-8	TRBD1	TRBJ1-4	TGTGCCAGCAGCTATTTCAGGGGGCTGGAGACTAATGAAAAACTGTTTTTT	CASSYFRGLETNEKLFF
few	TRBV7-9	.	TRBJ2-1	TGTGCCAGCAGCTTGTCAGTACAGAACAATGAGCAGTTCTTC	CASSLSVQNNEQFF
few	TRBV5-4	TRBD1	TRBJ1-3	TGTGCCAGCAGCTTTACGGGACAGGGGTTTACAGCCCTTGGAAACACCATATATTTT	CASSFTGQGFTALGNTIYF
once	TRBV5-1	.	TRBJ2-2	TGCGCCAGCAGCGACGGGCTCCGGAACACCGGGGAGCTGTTTTTT	CASSDGLRNTGELFF
once	TRBV27	.	TRBJ1-1	TGTGCCAGCAGTTTAATGGTGGACACTGAAGCTTTCTTT	CASSLMVDTEAFF
.	TRBV10-2	.	TRBJ1-2	TGCGCCAGCAGTGACCAGAGCTATGGCTACACCTTC	CASSDQSYGYTF
.	TRBV7-8	.	TRBJ1-2	TGTGCCAGCAGCTTAGAGACGGTGTATGGCTACACCTTC	CASSLETVYGYTF
.	TRBV7-2	.	TRBJ2-4	TGTGCCAGCAGCCTAAGGGCCCCCAACATTCAGTACTTC	CASSLRAPNIQYF
.	TRBV28	.	TRBJ1-1	TGTGCCAGCAGGGTGGGGACTGAAGCTTTCTTT	CASRVGTEAFF
.	TRBV6-6	.	TRBJ2-7	TGTGCCAGCAGACTCGACAGGGGAGGGGAGCAGTACTTC	CASRLDRGGEQYF
.	TRBV4-1	.	TRBJ2-5	TGCGCCAGCAGCCAAGGCGGTGAAGGAAAGGGAGAGACCCAGTACTTC	CASSQGGEGKGETQYF
.	TRBV30	.	TRBJ2-7	TGTGCCTGGAGTGTCGGCAGGGTTGCCTACGAGCAGTACTTC	CAWSVGRVAYEQYF
.	TRBV15	.	TRBJ1-2	TGTGCCACCTCTAGGGAATTGTTTGATGGCTACACCTTC	CATSRELFDGYTF
.	TRBV11-2	.	TRBJ1-1	TGTGCCAGCAGCCGGAACTCTGCGAACACTGAAGCTTTCTTT	CASSRNSANTEAFF
few	TRBV4-1	TRBD2	TRBJ2-1	TGCGCCAGCAGCCAACTGGGACTAGTAAGCTACAATGAGCAGTTCTTC	CASSQLGLVSYNEQFF
few	TRBV4-1	.	TRBJ2-3	TGCGCCAGCAGCCAAGTCTGGGGGGATACGCAGTATTTT	CASSQVWGDTQYF
.	TRBV13	TRBD2	TRBJ2-5	TGTGCCAGCAGCCTATCCGGTTGGAATAGCGGGGGCCAAGAGACCCAGTACTTC	CASSLSGWNSGGQETQYF
.	TRBV7-3	TRBD1	TRBJ2-1	TGTGCCAGCAGCCCCGGGACAGGGGAATACAATGAGCAGTTCTTC	CASSPGTGEYNEQFF
few	TRBV7-2	.	TRBJ2-1	TGTGCCAGCCTCGAGTGGGATGAGCAGTTCTTC	CASLEWDEQFF
.	TRBV18	TRBD1	TRBJ2-7	TGTGCCAGCTCACAGACCGGGACAGTAAACGAGCAGTACTTC	CASSQTGTVNEQYF
.	TRBV6-6	TRBD2	TRBJ2-1	TGTGCCAGCAGGGCTAGCGGGGGAAACAATGAGCAGTTCTTC	CASRASGGNNEQFF
once	TRBV6-5	.	TRBJ2-6	TGTGCCAGCAGGCGGGACTCTGGGGCCAACGTCCTGACTTTC	CASRRDSGANVLTF
.	TRBV29-1	TRBD1	TRBJ1-1	TGCAGCGTTTCTGACAGGGGGAACACTGAAGCTTTCTTT	CSVSDRGNTEAFF
.	TRBV4-1	TRBD2	TRBJ2-7	TGCGCCAGCAGCCCCCGGGTAGCGGGGGGCAAGTCCTACGAGCAGTACTTC	CASSPRVAGGKSYEQYF
.	TRBV29-1	TRBD1	TRBJ1-2	TGCTCTGGGGGGGACAGCCCTAACTATGGCTACACCTTC	CSGGDSPNYGYTF